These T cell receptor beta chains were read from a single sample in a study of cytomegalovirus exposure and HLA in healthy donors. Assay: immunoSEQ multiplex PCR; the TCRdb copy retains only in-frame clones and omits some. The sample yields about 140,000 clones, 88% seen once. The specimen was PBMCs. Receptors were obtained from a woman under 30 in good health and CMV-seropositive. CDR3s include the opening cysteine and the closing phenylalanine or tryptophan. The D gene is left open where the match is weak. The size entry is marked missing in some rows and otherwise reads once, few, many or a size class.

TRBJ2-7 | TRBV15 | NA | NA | TGTGCCACCAGCAGGGGGGGACGAGGACCGTGGGAGCAGTACTTC | CATSRGGRGPWEQYF
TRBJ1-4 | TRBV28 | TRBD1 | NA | TGTGCCAGCAGTTTACTCGGGACAGGGACAAAACTGTTTTTT | CASSLLGTGTKLFF
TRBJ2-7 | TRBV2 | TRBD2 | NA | TGTGCCAGCAGCTTCGGGCGGGAGGGCTACGAGCAGTACTTC | CASSFGREGYEQYF
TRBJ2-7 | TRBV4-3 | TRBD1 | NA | TGCGCCAGCAGCCAGCTTTCGGGACAGGGGGCTGACGAGCAGTACTTC | CASSQLSGQGADEQYF
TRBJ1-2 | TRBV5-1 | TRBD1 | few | TGCGCCAGCAGCTCCGTTCAGGGGGCAACCTATGGCTACACCTTC | CASSSVQGATYGYTF
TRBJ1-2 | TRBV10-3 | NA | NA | TGTGCCATCAGTGCTAGACAGAGAGATGGCTACACCTTC | CAISARQRDGYTF
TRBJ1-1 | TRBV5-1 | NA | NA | TGCGCCAGCAGCTTGGGCTTTCAAGGGGCTAAGGGCACTGAAGCTTTCTTT | CASSLGFQGAKGTEAFF
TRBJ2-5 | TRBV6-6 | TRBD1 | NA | TGTGCCAGCAGGACGGACAGGGCAAAGAGGGAGACCCAGTACTTC | CASRTDRAKRETQYF
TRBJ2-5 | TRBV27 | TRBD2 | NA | TGTGCCAGCAGTTTAGGGACTAGCGAGGGGACCCAGTACTTC | CASSLGTSEGTQYF
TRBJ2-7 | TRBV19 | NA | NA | TGTGCCAGTAGCCCTCTTCGGGGAGCGCGAGGCAGATCCTACGAGCAGTACTTC | CASSPLRGARGRSYEQYF
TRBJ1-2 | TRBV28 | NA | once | TGTGCCAGCAGCCTGGGGCGTGGCTACACCTTC | CASSLGRGYTF
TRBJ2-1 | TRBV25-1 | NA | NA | TGTGCCAGCAGTGAATTTAGGACAGCCTCCTACAATGAGCAGTTCTTC | CASSEFRTASYNEQFF
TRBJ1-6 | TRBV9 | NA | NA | TGTGCCAGCAGCGCCGGAGTCGGGGGTTCACCCCTCCACTTT | CASSAGVGGSPLHF
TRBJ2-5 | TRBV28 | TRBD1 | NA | TGTGCCAGCAGTCCCTCGACAGGGGGCTTGCGGAAGACCCAGTACTTC | CASSPSTGGLRKTQYF
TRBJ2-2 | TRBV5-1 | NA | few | TGCGCCAGCAGCTTTGCTGATTACGGCACCGGGGAGCTGTTTTTT | CASSFADYGTGELFF
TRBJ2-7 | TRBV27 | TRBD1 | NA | TGTGCCAGCAGGCCCGGCGGGGACAGGGGGTACGAGCAGTACTTC | CASRPGGDRGYEQYF
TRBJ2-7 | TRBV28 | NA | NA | TGTGCCAGCAGTTTAGACCGGAGGAGCTCCTACGAGCAGTACTTC | CASSLDRRSSYEQYF
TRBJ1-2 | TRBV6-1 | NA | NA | TGTGCCAGCCGGTGGGGAGGAGGGGACTATGGCTACACCTTC | CASRWGGGDYGYTF
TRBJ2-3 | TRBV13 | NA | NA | TGTGCCAGCAGCCAGCGGGCCACTAGCACAGATACGCAGTATTTT | CASSQRATSTDTQYF
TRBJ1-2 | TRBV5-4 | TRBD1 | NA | TGTGCCAGCAGTCGGGACAGGGATGATGGCTACACCTTC | CASSRDRDDGYTF
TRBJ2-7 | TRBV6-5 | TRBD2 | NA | TGTGCCAGCAGGGATAGCGGGGGGTTCCACGAGCAGTACTTC | CASRDSGGFHEQYF
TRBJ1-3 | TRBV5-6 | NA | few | TGTGCCAGCAGATCCACATCCGGGGGCTCTGGAAACACCATATATTTT | CASRSTSGGSGNTIYF
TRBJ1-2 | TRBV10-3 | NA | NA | TGTGCCATCAGTGCGGCGGGGGGCCCCTCTAACTATGGCTACACCTTC | CAISAAGGPSNYGYTF
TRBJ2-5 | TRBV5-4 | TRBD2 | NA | TGTGCCAGCAGCTGGGGATTAGCGGGGCAAGAGACCCAGTACTTC | CASSWGLAGQETQYF
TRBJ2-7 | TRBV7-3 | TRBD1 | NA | TGTGCCAGCAGCACGGGACAGGGCTACGAGCAGTACTTC | CASSTGQGYEQYF
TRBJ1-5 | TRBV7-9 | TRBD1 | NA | TGTGCCAGCAGCTTCGACAGGGCTCAGCCCCAGCATTTT | CASSFDRAQPQHF
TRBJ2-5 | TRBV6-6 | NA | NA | TGTGCCAGCGGGGACAAGGGGTGGAGAGGGACCCAGTACTTC | CASGDKGWRGTQYF
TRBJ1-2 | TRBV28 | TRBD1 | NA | TGTGCCAGCAGGTCGGGACAGGGGTATGGCTACACCTTC | CASRSGQGYGYTF
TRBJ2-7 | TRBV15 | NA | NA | TGTGCCACCAGCAGAGTCCCACAGTGGCCTGACGAGCAGTACTTC | CATSRVPQWPDEQYF
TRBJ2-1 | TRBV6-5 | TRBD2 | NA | TGTGCCAGCAGCATAAGCGGGGGGGTCCTCAATGAGCAGTTCTTC | CASSISGGVLNEQFF
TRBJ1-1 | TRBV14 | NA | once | TGTGCCAGCAGCCAATGTTCCAGGGGTCTCTTCACCTCGTGTGAAGCTTTCTTT | CASSQCSRGLFTSCEAFF
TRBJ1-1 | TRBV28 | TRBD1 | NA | TGTGCCAGCAGTCGAGGACAGGGGTTTTTACACTGGGAAGCTTTCTTT | CASSRGQGFLHWEAFF
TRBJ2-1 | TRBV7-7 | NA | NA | TGTGCTAGCAGCTTAGCACCCTCCTCGGGGGAGCAGTTCTTC | CASSLAPSSGEQFF
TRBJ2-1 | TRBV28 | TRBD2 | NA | TGTGCCAGCAGTTTATTGACTAGCGGGGGGGCCAGAAATGAGCAGTTCTTC | CASSLLTSGGARNEQFF
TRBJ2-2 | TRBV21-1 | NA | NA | TGTGCCAGCAGCAAAGCGCTTGTTGTTGGGGACAGGCGGGTAGCGGGGGCCACCGGGGAGCTGTTTTTT | CASSKALVVGDRRVAGATGELFF
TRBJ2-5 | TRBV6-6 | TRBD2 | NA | TGTGCCAGCGGGCGAGCGGGGGCCCGCCAAGAGACCCAGTACTTC | CASGRAGARQETQYF
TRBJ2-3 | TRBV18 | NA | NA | TGTGCCAGCTCACCAGGGGCGGATGCGCCAGATACGCAGTATTTT | CASSPGADAPDTQYF
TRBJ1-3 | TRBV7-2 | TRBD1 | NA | TGTGCCAGCAGCTTCGGTCCGGGACAGGCTGGAAACACCATATATTTT | CASSFGPGQAGNTIYF
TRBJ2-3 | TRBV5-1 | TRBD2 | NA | TGCGCCAGCAGCTTGGGGACTAGCGCGGTAAGACCTACTAGCACAGATACGCAGTATTTT | CASSLGTSAVRPTSTDTQYF
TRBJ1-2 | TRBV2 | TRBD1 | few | TGTGCCAGCAGTATGACAGGGGTTCAAGGCTACACCTTC | CASSMTGVQGYTF
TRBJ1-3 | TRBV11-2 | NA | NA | TGTGCCAGCAGCCCGAAGGTTAACATCGGGGACACCATATATTTT | CASSPKVNIGDTIYF
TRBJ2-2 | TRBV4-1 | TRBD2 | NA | TGCGCCAGCAGCCAAAGCGGGGGGGACACCGGGGAGCTGTTTTTT | CASSQSGGDTGELFF
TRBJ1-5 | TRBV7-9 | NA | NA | TGTGCCAGCAGCTTAGCAGGGGTAGAGCAGCCCCAGCATTTT | CASSLAGVEQPQHF
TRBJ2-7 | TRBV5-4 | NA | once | TGTGCCAGCAGCTGGGGTGGCGCAGGGGTCCGATACGAGCAGTACTTC | CASSWGGAGVRYEQYF
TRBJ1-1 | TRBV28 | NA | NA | TGTGCCAGCAGTCCCCGCGCAACTAGTAACACTGAAGCTTTCTTT | CASSPRATSNTEAFF
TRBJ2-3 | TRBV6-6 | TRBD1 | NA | TGTGCCAGTTCCCGGCGGAACAGGGGGACAGATACGCAGTATTTT | CASSRRNRGTDTQYF
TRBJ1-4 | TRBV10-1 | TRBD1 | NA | TGCGCCAGCAGTCTAACCTCCCGGGACAGGGCTCCTCAGGTGGGGAAACTGTTTTTT | CASSLTSRDRAPQVGKLFF
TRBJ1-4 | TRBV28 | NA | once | TGTGCCAGCCTACCCCCCGGGGAGGGGAGTGAAAAACTGTTTTTT | CASLPPGEGSEKLFF
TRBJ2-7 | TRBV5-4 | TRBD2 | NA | TGTGCCAGCAGCTTGGGTGGCGGGGGGCGGGCCTACGAGCAGTACTTC | CASSLGGGGRAYEQYF
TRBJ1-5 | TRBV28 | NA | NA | TGTGCCAGCAGTTCTCCACAGGGATCCCATCAGCCCCAGCATTTT | CASSSPQGSHQPQHF
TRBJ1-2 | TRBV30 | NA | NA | TGTGCCTGGAGTGAACTTGTGGGCTACACCTTC | CAWSELVGYTF
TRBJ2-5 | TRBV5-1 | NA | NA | TGCGCCAGCAGCTTTCGAGGGGCGCTGGAGGAGGGGGAGACCCAGTACTTC | CASSFRGALEEGETQYF
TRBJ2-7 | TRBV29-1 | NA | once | TGCAGCGCTGAGAACGGGGACGAGCAGTACTTC | CSAENGDEQYF
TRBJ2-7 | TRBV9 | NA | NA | TGTGCCAGCAGCGTAGCCCCCGGGGAAGTGGGCGAGCAGTACTTC | CASSVAPGEVGEQYF
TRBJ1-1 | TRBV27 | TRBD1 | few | TGTGCCAGCAGGTTAGGACAGGGGGGGGCTTACACTGAAGCTTTCTTT | CASRLGQGGAYTEAFF
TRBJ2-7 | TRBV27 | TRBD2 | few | TGTGCCAGCAGTCAAATAGGGACTAGCGGGGTCGGGGAGCAGTACTTC | CASSQIGTSGVGEQYF
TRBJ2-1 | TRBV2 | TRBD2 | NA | TGTGCCAGCAGTACCTTAGCGGGGGGGCCCAATGAGCAGTTCTTC | CASSTLAGGPNEQFF